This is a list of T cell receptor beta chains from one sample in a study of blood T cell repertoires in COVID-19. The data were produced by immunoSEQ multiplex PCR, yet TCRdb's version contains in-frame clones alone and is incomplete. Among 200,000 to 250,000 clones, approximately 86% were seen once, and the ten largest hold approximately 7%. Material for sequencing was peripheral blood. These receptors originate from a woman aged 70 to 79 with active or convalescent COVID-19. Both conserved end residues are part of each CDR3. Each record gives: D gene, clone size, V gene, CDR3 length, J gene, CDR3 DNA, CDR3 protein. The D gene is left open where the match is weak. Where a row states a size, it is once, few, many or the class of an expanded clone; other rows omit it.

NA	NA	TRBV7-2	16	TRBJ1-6	TGTGCCAGCAGCTTCCAGACCGGGGCGGGGAGTTCACCCCTCCACTTT	CASSFQTGAGSSPLHF
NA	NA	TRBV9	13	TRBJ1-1	TGTGCCAGCAGCGTAGTGGAGGGAACTGAAGCTTTCTTT	CASSVVEGTEAFF
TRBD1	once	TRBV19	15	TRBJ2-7	TGTGCCAGTAGAAGGGACAGCCAAAGCTCCTACGAGCAGTACTTC	CASRRDSQSSYEQYF
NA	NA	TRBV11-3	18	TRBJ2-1	TGTGCCAGCAGCATGGACACATCCTTCGCGTATCCGAACAATGAGCAGTTCTTC	CASSMDTSFAYPNNEQFF
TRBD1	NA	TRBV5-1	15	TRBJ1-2	TGCGCCAGCAGCTTCCGGGACAGGGTATCGAATGGCTACACCTTC	CASSFRDRVSNGYTF
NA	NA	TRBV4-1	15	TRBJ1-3	TGCGCCAGCAGCCAAGAAGGAGGGTTCGGAAACACCATATATTTT	CASSQEGGFGNTIYF
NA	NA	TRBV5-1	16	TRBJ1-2	TGCGCCAGCAGCTTGGGAACGTCCCGAGCTAACTATGGCTACACCTTC	CASSLGTSRANYGYTF
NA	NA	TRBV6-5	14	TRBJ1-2	TGTGCCAGCAGTTACTCGGCCGCTAACTATGGCTACACCTTC	CASSYSAANYGYTF
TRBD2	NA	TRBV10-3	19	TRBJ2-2	TGTGCCATCAGTGTCAAAGGGACTAGCGGGGGGGCGAACACCGGGGAGCTGTTTTTT	CAISVKGTSGGANTGELFF
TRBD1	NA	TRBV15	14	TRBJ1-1	TGTGCCACCAGCAGCGGGACAGGGGGCACTGAAGCTTTCTTT	CATSSGTGGTEAFF
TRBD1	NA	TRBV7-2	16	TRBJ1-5	TGTGCCAGCAGCGTCCGGGACAGGGGGCTCCAGCAGCCCCAGCATTTT	CASSVRDRGLQQPQHF
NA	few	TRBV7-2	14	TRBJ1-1	TGTGCCAGCAGCCCCGGGGGAGGGGGCACTGAAGCTTTCTTT	CASSPGGGGTEAFF
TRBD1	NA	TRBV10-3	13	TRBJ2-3	TGTGCCATCTTAGGACAGGGCACAGATACGCAGTATTTT	CAILGQGTDTQYF
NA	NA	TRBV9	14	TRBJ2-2	TGTGCCAGCAGCGTACTAGCAGGCACCGGGGAGCTGTTTTTT	CASSVLAGTGELFF
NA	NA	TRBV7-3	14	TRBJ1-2	TGTGCCAGCAGCTCTCCAGGGGACATGTATGGCTACACCTTC	CASSSPGDMYGYTF
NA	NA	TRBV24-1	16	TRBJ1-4	TGTGCCACCAGTGCTCACACGCCGGACTTTAATGAAAAACTGTTTTTT	CATSAHTPDFNEKLFF
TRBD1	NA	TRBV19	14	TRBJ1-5	TGTGCCAGTATCCGACAGGGAACGAATCAGCCCCAGCATTTT	CASIRQGTNQPQHF
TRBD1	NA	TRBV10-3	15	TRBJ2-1	TGTGCCATCAGTTCCGGGACAGGGTACGGGGTTGAGCAGTTCTTC	CAISSGTGYGVEQFF
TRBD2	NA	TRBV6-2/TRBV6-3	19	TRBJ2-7	TGTGCCAGCAGTCCCACTAGCGGGGGGCCTATCGGAGAGCCCTACGAGCAGTACTTC	CASSPTSGGPIGEPYEQYF
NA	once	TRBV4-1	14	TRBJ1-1	TGCGCCAGCAGCCAAGATGTAGGGGCAGGGTCAGCTTTCTTT	CASSQDVGAGSAFF
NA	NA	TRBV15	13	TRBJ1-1	TGTGCCACCAGCAGAGATCGTTTCCCTGAAGCTTTCTTT	CATSRDRFPEAFF
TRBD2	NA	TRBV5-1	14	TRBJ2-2	TGCGCCAGCAACCCGGGGGGGAACACCGGGGAGCTGTTTTTT	CASNPGGNTGELFF
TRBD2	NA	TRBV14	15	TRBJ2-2	TGTGCCAGCAGCCAGGGCGGGGGTTACACCGGGGAGCTGTTTTTT	CASSQGGGYTGELFF
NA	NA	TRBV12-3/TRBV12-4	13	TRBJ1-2	TGTGCCAGCAGCTACAGGGAAGAAGGGGGCTACACCTTC	CASSYREEGGYTF
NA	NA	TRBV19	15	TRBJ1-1	TGTGCCAGTAGTATAGTGGCAGGCTCGAACACTGAAGCTTTCTTT	CASSIVAGSNTEAFF
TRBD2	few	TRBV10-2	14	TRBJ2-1	TGCGCCACCAGCCGGGAGGGATACTACAATGAGCAGTTCTTC	CATSREGYYNEQFF
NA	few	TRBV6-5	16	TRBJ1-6	TGTGCCAGCAGTTACTCGACAGGTGGCGGTGTTTCACCCCTCCACTTT	CASSYSTGGGVSPLHF
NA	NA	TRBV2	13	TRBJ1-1	TGTGCCAGCGTCTTCGACACGAACACTGAAGCTTTCTTT	CASVFDTNTEAFF
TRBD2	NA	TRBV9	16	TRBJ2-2	TGTGCCAGCAGCTCTCGGGCTAGCGGCCCCACCGGGGAGCTGTTTTTT	CASSSRASGPTGELFF
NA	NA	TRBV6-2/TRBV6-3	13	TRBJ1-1	TGTGCCAGCAGTTACAGGGGCGTCACTGAAGCTTTCTTT	CASSYRGVTEAFF
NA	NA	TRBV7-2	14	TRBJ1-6	TGTGCCAGCAGCCCTGGACAGTCTAATTCACCCCTCCACTTT	CASSPGQSNSPLHF
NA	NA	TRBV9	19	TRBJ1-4	TGTGCCAGCAGCGTAGGGTTCAGGGGTCCCCCCACCCCAAATGAAAAACTGTTTTTT	CASSVGFRGPPTPNEKLFF